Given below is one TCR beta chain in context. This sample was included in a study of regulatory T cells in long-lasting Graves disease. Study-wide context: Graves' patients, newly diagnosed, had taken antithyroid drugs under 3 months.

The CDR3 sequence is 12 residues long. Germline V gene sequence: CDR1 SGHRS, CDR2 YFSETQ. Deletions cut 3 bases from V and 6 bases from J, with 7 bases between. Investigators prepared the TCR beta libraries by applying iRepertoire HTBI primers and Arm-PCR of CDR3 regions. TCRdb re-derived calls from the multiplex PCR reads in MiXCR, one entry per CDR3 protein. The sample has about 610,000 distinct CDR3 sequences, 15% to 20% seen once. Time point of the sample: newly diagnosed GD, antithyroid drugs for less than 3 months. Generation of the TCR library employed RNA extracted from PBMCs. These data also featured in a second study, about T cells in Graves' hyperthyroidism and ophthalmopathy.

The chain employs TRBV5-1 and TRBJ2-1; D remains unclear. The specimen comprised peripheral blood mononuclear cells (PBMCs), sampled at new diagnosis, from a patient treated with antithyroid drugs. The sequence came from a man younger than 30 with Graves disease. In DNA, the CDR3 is TGCGCCAGCAGCTCGGGCCGCAATGAGCAGTTCTTC. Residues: CASSSGRNEQFF.